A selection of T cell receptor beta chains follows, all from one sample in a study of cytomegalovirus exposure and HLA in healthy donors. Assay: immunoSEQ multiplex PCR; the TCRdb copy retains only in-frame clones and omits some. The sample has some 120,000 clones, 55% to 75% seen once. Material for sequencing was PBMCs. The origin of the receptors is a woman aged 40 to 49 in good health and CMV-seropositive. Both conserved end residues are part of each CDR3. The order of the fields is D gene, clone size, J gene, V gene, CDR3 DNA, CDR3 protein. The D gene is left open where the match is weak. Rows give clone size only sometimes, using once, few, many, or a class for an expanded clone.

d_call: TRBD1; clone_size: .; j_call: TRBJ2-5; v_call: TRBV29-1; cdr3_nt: TGCAGCGTACAGGGGGCAGGAGAGACCCAGTACTTC; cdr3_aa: CSVQGAGETQYF
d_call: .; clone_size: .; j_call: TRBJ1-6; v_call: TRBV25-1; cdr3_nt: TGTGCCAGCAGCGGATATGGGGGCGTGCCTTCACCCCTCCACTTT; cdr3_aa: CASSGYGGVPSPLHF
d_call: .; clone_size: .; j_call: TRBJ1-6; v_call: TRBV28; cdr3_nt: TGTGCCAGCAGTGGGGGGGAGCCCTTCCTGCCCCTCCACTTT; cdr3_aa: CASSGGEPFLPLHF
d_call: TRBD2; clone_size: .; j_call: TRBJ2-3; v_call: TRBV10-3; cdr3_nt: TGTGCCAACTCGGTGTCTAGCGGGGGGGCCGCAGATACGCAGTATTTT; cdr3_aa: CANSVSSGGAADTQYF
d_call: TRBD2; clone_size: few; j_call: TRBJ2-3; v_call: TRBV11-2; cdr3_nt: TGTGCCAGCAGCTTTTCTAGCGGGGGGTGGGATACGCAGTATTTT; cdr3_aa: CASSFSSGGWDTQYF
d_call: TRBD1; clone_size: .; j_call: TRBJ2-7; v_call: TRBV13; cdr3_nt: TGTGCCTGTCGACGACAGGGGGCCTACGAGCAGTACTTC; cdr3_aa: CACRRQGAYEQYF
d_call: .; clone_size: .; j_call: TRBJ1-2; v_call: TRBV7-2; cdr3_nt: TGTGCCAGCAGCTTAGACAGGGTCGCGGGCTACACCTTC; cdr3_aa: CASSLDRVAGYTF
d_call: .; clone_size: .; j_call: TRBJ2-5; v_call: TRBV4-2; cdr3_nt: TGTGCCAGCAGCCAAGAGAGCCTCGGAGGGGAGACCCAGTACTTC; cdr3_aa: CASSQESLGGETQYF
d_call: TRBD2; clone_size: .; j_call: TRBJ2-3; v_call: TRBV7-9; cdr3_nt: TGTGCCAGCAGAGGGACTAGCGGGGGAGCCGGGGATACGCAGTATTTT; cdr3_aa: CASRGTSGGAGDTQYF
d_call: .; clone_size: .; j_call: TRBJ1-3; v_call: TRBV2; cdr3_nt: TGTGCCAGCAGACTAGACTACCTCTCTGGAAACACCATATATTTT; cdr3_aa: CASRLDYLSGNTIYF
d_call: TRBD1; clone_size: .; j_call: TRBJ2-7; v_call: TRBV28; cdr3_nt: TGTGCCAGCCAGCCGGGACAGACCTACGAGCAGTACTTC; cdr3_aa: CASQPGQTYEQYF
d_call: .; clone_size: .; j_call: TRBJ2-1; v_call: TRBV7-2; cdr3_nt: TGTGCCAGCAGCTATGGTAGCTCCTACAATGAGCAGTTCTTC; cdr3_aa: CASSYGSSYNEQFF